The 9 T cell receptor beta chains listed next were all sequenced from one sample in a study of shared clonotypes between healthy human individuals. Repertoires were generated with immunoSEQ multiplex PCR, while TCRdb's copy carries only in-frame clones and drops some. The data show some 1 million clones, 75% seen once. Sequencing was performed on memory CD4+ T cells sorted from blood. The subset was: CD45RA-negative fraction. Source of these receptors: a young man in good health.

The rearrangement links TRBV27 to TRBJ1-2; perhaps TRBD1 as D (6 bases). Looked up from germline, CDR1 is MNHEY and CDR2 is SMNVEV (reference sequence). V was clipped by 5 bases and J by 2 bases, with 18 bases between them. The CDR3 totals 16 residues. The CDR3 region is CASSPWGAYRNYGYTF. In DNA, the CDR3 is TGTGCCAGCAGTCCTTGGGGGGCTTATAGAAACTATGGCTACACCTTC.

The CDR3 reads CASSVEVEQYF. The CDR3 DNA sequence: TGTGCCAGCAGCGTAGAAGTCGAGCAGTACTTC. The chain has TRBV9 and TRBJ2-7; no definite D call. Per the germline V gene, CDR1 is SGDLS and CDR2 is YYNGEE. Trimming stripped 0 bases from V and 6 bases from J, with 4 bases between. The CDR3 is made up of 11 amino acids.

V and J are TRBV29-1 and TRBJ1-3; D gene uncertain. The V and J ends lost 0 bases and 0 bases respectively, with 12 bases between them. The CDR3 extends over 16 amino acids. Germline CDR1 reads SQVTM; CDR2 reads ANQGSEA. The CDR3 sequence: CSVEDLGRSSGNTIYF. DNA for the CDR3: TGCAGCGTTGAAGATCTTGGCCGGAGCTCTGGAAACACCATATATTTT.

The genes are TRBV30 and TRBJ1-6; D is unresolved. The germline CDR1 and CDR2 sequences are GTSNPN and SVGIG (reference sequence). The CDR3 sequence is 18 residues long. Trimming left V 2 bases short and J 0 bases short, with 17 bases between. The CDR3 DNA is TGTGCCTGGAGTCCCCGGTTCCGGTTAGACTCCTATAATTCACCCCTCCACTTT. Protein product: CAWSPRFRLDSYNSPLHF.

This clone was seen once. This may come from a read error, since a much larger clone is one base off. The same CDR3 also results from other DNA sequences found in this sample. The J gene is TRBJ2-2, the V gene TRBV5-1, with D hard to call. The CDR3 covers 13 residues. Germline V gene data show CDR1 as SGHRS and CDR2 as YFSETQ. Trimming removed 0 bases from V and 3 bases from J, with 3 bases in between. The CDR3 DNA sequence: TGCGCCAGCAGCTTGGCGGACACCGGGGAGCTGTTTTTT. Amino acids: CASSLADTGELFF.

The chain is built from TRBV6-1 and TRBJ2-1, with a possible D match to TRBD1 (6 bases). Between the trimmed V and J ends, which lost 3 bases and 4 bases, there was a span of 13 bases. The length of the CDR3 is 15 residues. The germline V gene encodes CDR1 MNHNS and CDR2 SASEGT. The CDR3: CASSEGAGDYNEQFF. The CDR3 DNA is TGTGCCAGCAGTGAGGGGGCAGGGGATTACAATGAGCAGTTCTTC.

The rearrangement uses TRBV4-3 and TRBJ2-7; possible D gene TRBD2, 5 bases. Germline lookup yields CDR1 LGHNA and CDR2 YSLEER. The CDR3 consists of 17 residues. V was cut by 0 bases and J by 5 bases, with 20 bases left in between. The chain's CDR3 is CASSQDRGVVPPNEQYF. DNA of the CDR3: TGCGCCAGCAGCCAAGATCGGGGTGTTGTTCCTCCCAACGAGCAGTACTTC.

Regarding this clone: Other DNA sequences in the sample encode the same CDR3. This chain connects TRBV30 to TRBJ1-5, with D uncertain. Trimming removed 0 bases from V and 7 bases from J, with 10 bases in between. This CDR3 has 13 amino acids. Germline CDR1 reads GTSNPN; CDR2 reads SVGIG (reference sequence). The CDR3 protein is CAWSVLGGQPQHF. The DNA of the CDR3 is TGTGCCTGGAGTGTACTAGGAGGGCAGCCCCAGCATTTT. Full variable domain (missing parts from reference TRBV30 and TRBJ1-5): SQTIHQWPATLVQPVGSPLSLECTVEGTSNPNLYWYRQAAGRGLQLLFYSVGIGQISSEVPQNLSASRPQDRQFILSSKKLLLSDSGFYLCAWSVLGGQPQHFGDGTRLSIL.

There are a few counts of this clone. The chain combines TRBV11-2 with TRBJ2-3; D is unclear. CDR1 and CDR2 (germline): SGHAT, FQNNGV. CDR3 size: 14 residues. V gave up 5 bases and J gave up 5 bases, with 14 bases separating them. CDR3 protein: CASSPNLLGDTQYF. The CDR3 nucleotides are TGTGCCAGCAGCCCGAACCTACTCGGAGATACGCAGTATTTT.